This is a list of T cell receptor beta chains from one sample in a study of T cells in Graves' hyperthyroidism and ophthalmopathy. TCRdb analysed the multiplex PCR reads with MiXCR anew, one entry per CDR3 protein. In the table there are some 580,000 distinct CDR3 sequences, about a sixth of which are singletons. Sequenced input: blood. The source is a woman aged 40-49 years with Graves' ophthalmopathy. The CDR3 runs from the conserved cysteine through the conserved F or W. The D gene is left open where the match is weak. Not every row has a clone size; where given, it reads once, few, many or a size class.

V gene: TRBV5-1; D gene: .; clone size: many; J gene: TRBJ2-7; CDR3 protein: CASTNPGSYEQYF; CDR3 DNA: TGCGCCAGCACAAATCCAGGGTCCTACGAGCAGTACTTC
V gene: TRBV11-3; D gene: .; clone size: many; J gene: TRBJ1-1; CDR3 protein: CASSLDLYTEAFF; CDR3 DNA: TGTGCCAGCAGCTTAGATCTGTACACTGAAGCTTTCTTT
V gene: TRBV30; D gene: TRBD2; clone size: few; J gene: TRBJ2-2; CDR3 protein: CAWTLRRAGGTGELFF; CDR3 DNA: TGTGCCTGGACTTTAAGAAGAGCGGGAGGCACCGGGGAGCTGTTTTTT
V gene: TRBV20-1; D gene: .; clone size: .; J gene: TRBJ2-7; CDR3 protein: CSARGAGQSFTPPFYEQYF; CDR3 DNA: TGCAGTGCTAGAGGAGCGGGCCAATCATTCACCCCTCCTTTCTACGAGCAGTACTTC
V gene: TRBV5-1; D gene: .; clone size: many; J gene: TRBJ2-1; CDR3 protein: CASSSGGAYNEQFF; CDR3 DNA: TGCGCCAGCAGCTCGGGCGGGGCCTACAATGAGCAGTTCTTC
V gene: TRBV6-1; D gene: .; clone size: few; J gene: TRBJ1-1; CDR3 protein: CATEGAEAFF; CDR3 DNA: TGTGCCACGGAAGGGGCTGAAGCTTTCTTT
V gene: TRBV7-8; D gene: .; clone size: few; J gene: TRBJ2-4; CDR3 protein: CASSSRAKNIQYF; CDR3 DNA: TGTGCCAGCAGCTCCCGGGCCAAAAACATTCAGTACTTC
V gene: TRBV5-1; D gene: .; clone size: many; J gene: TRBJ1-2; CDR3 protein: CASSLGQEGYTF; CDR3 DNA: TGCGCCAGCAGCTTGGGACAGGAGGGCTACACCTTC
V gene: TRBV5-8; D gene: .; clone size: few; J gene: TRBJ1-2; CDR3 protein: CASTPGGAIGYTF; CDR3 DNA: TGTGCCAGCACCCCGGGCGGGGCGATTGGCTACACCTTC
V gene: TRBV4-1; D gene: TRBD2; clone size: .; J gene: TRBJ2-5; CDR3 protein: CASSQGRLAGGAQETQYF; CDR3 DNA: TGCGCCAGCAGCCAAGGCAGACTAGCGGGAGGGGCACAAGAGACCCAGTACTTC
V gene: TRBV30; D gene: .; clone size: .; J gene: TRBJ2-3; CDR3 protein: CAWSVFFATDTQYF; CDR3 DNA: TGTGCCTGGAGTGTATTTTTTGCCACAGATACGCAGTATTTT
V gene: TRBV11-2; D gene: .; clone size: .; J gene: TRBJ2-5; CDR3 protein: CASSRGPIRHF; CDR3 DNA: TGTGCCAGCAGTCGGGGTCCGATTAGGCACTTC
V gene: TRBV28; D gene: TRBD1; clone size: many; J gene: TRBJ2-7; CDR3 protein: CASSTGDSPYEQYF; CDR3 DNA: TGTGCCAGCAGTACAGGGGACAGCCCCTACGAGCAGTACTTC
V gene: TRBV7-9; D gene: TRBD2; clone size: few; J gene: TRBJ2-5; CDR3 protein: CASSPTGTSAETQYF; CDR3 DNA: TGTGCCAGCAGCCCGACTGGGACTAGCGCTGAGACCCAGTACTTC
V gene: TRBV28; D gene: TRBD2; clone size: many; J gene: TRBJ2-7; CDR3 protein: CASSPLADSGRSYEQYF; CDR3 DNA: TGTGCCAGCAGCCCTCTCGCGGATAGCGGGAGAAGCTACGAGCAGTACTTC
V gene: TRBV2; D gene: TRBD1; clone size: many; J gene: TRBJ1-3; CDR3 protein: CASSLRQGTGGNTIYF; CDR3 DNA: TGTGCCAGCAGTCTCAGACAGGGAACTGGGGGAAACACCATATATTTT
V gene: TRBV7-8; D gene: .; clone size: .; J gene: TRBJ1-1; CDR3 protein: CASSLHQPNTEAFF; CDR3 DNA: TGTGCCAGCAGCTTACACCAACCGAACACTGAAGCTTTCTTT
V gene: TRBV7-2; D gene: TRBD2; clone size: few; J gene: TRBJ2-1; CDR3 protein: CASSLNWGGDEQFF; CDR3 DNA: TGTGCCAGCAGCCTAAACTGGGGAGGGGATGAGCAGTTCTTC
V gene: TRBV28; D gene: .; clone size: many; J gene: TRBJ2-7; CDR3 protein: CASSSSGYGTYEQYF; CDR3 DNA: TGTGCCAGCAGTTCCTCAGGGTACGGGACCTACGAGCAGTACTTC
V gene: TRBV18; D gene: .; clone size: many; J gene: TRBJ1-1; CDR3 protein: CASSAGKNTEAFF; CDR3 DNA: TGTGCCAGCTCGGCGGGAAAGAACACTGAAGCTTTCTTT
V gene: TRBV7-9; D gene: .; clone size: .; J gene: TRBJ1-2; CDR3 protein: CASSLGEGIYGYTF; CDR3 DNA: TGTGCCAGCAGCTTAGGGGAGGGGATCTATGGCTACACCTTC
V gene: TRBV28; D gene: .; clone size: many; J gene: TRBJ1-1; CDR3 protein: CASSPPAGGLTEAFF; CDR3 DNA: TGTGCCAGCAGTCCCCCGGCCGGGGGCCTAACTGAAGCTTTCTTT
V gene: TRBV20-1; D gene: .; clone size: many; J gene: TRBJ2-1; CDR3 protein: CSARDLAFLELAFYNEQFF; CDR3 DNA: TGCAGTGCTAGAGATCTTGCCTTCTTGGAGCTAGCGTTCTACAATGAGCAGTTCTTC
V gene: TRBV3-1; D gene: TRBD1; clone size: .; J gene: TRBJ1-4; CDR3 protein: CASSKAGGYNEKLFF; CDR3 DNA: TGTGCCAGCAGCAAAGCAGGGGGGTATAATGAAAAACTGTTTTTT
V gene: TRBV20-1; D gene: .; clone size: many; J gene: TRBJ2-5; CDR3 protein: CSARKTGSSQETQYF; CDR3 DNA: TGCAGTGCTAGGAAAACAGGGAGTTCCCAAGAGACCCAGTACTTC
V gene: TRBV30; D gene: TRBD2; clone size: few; J gene: TRBJ2-7; CDR3 protein: CAWSPWTSGTYEQYF; CDR3 DNA: TGTGCCTGGAGTCCATGGACTAGCGGCACCTACGAGCAGTACTTC
V gene: TRBV2; D gene: TRBD2; clone size: many; J gene: TRBJ2-3; CDR3 protein: CASSEESGRADTQYF; CDR3 DNA: TGTGCCAGCAGTGAAGAAAGCGGGAGGGCAGATACGCAGTATTTT
V gene: TRBV11-2; D gene: TRBD2; clone size: .; J gene: TRBJ2-1; CDR3 protein: CASSLGGGSGGLNEQFF; CDR3 DNA: TGTGCCAGCAGCTTAGGGGGAGGGTCCGGCGGCTTAAATGAGCAGTTCTTC
V gene: TRBV10-3; D gene: .; clone size: few; J gene: TRBJ2-2; CDR3 protein: CAIRAENTGELFF; CDR3 DNA: TGTGCCATCAGGGCAGAGAACACCGGGGAGCTGTTTTTT